The subject of this entry is one TCR beta chain. Its matching antigen is unknown. This sample stems from a study of cytomegalovirus exposure and HLA in healthy donors. Overall study: The use of the same platform for the 90 to 150 validation repertoires and the roughly 630 first-cohort repertoires was reported by a later analysis.

Study observations and caveats: A classifier reportedly called cytomegalovirus status with high sensitivity and specificity.

The donors were in the roughly 120-subject validation cohort, distinct from the roughly 670-subject first cohort. V lost 4 bases to trimming and J lost 0 bases, with 7 bases between them. The CDR3 loop spans 13 amino acids. Germline-derived CDR1 and CDR2 are WSHSY and SAAADI. TCRdb keeps only in-frame clones here, not all; method: immunoSEQ multiplex PCR. This table holds about 360,000 clones, 80% to 90% found once. The chain employs TRBV10-2 and TRBJ2-7; a possible D gene is TRBD1 (5 bases). Sequencing used PBMCs. This receptor was taken from a woman younger than 30 in good health and CMV-seronegative. The CDR3 DNA reads TGCGCCAGCAGTGGTGGGGCCTCCTACGAGCAGTACTTC. Translating gives CASSGGASYEQYF.